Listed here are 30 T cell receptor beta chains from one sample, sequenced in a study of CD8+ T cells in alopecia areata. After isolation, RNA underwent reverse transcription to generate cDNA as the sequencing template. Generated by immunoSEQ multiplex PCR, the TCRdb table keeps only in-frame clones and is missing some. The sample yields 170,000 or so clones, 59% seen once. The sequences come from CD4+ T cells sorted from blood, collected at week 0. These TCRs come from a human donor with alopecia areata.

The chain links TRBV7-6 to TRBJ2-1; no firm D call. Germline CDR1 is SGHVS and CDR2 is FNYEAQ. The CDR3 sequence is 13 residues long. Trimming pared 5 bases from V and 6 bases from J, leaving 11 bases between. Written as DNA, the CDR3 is TGTGCCAGCAGCGTGGGCCACCCCAATGAGCAGTTCTTC. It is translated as CASSVGHPNEQFF.

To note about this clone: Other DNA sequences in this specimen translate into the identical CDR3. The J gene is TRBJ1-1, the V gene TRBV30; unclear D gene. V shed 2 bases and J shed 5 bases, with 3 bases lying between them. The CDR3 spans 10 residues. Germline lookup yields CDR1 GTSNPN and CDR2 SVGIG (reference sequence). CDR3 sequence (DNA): TGTGCCTGGAGTCGTACTGAAGCTTTCTTT. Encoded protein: CAWSRTEAFF.

CDR3 in DNA: TGTGCCAGCAGGCCTTCTTGGGGGGATCAGCCCCAGCATTTT. Protein: CASRPSWGDQPQHF. The V call is TRBV6-5, the J call TRBJ1-5; D might be TRBD1 (5 bases). The CDR3 extends over 14 amino acids. The V and J ends lost 6 bases and 5 bases respectively, with 14 bases between them. The germline V gene encodes CDR1 MNHEY and CDR2 SVGAGI.

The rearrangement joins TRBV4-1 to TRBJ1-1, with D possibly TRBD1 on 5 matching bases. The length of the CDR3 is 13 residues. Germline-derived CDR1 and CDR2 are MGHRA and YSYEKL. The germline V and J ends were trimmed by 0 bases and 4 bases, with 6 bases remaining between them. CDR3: CASSQDGATEAFF. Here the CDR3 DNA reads TGCGCCAGCAGCCAAGATGGGGCCACTGAAGCTTTCTTT.

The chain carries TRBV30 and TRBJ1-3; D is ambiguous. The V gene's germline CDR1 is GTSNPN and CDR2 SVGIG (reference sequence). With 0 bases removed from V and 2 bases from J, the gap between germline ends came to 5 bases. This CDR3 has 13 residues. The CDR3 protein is CAWSVDTGNTIYF. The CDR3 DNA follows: TGTGCCTGGAGTGTAGACACTGGAAACACCATATATTTT.

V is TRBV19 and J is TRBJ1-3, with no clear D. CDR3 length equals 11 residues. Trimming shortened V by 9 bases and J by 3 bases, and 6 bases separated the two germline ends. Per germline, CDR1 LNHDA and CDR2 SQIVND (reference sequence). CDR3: CASKIGNTIYF. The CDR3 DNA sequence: TGTGCCAGCAAGATTGGAAACACCATATATTTT.

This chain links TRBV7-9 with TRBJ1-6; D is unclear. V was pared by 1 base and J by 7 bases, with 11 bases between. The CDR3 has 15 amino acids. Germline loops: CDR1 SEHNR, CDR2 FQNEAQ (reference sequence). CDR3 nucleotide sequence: TGTGCCAGCAGCTTAGTTACGTTGTGGAATTCACCCCTCCACTTT. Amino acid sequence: CASSLVTLWNSPLHF.

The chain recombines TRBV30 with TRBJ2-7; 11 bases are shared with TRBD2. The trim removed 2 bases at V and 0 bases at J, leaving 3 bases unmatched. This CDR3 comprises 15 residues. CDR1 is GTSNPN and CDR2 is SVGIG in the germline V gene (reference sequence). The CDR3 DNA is TGTGCCTGGAGTTTAGCGGGGGGGAGCTCCTACGAGCAGTACTTC. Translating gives CAWSLAGGSSYEQYF.

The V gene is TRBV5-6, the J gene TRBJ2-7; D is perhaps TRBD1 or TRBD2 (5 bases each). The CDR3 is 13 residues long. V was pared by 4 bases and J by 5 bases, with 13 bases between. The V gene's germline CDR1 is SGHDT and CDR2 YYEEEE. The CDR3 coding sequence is TGTGCCAGCAGCCGGGGCAGGGTCCACGAGCAGTACTTC. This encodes CASSRGRVHEQYF.

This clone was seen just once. DNA of the CDR3: TGCAGCGCCCGGACAGGGGTAACAGATACGCAGTATTTT. Protein sequence: CSARTGVTDTQYF. The V gene is TRBV29-1, the J gene TRBJ2-3, with TRBD1 matching 9 bases. The V gene end was trimmed by 7 bases and the J gene end by 3 bases; junction bases not matched to a gene: 5. The CDR3 totals 13 residues. Per germline, CDR1 SQVTM and CDR2 ANQGSEA.

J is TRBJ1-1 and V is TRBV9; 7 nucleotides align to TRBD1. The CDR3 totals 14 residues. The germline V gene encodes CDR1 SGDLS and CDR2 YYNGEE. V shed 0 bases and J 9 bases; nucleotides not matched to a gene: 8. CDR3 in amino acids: CASSVEREGAQAFF. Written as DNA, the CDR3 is TGTGCCAGCAGCGTAGAGAGGGAGGGGGCGCAAGCTTTCTTT.

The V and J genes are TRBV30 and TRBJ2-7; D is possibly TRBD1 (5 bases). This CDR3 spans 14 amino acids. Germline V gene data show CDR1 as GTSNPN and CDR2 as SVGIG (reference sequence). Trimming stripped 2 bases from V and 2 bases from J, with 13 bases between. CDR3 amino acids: CAWSRRVFPYEQYF. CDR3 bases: TGTGCCTGGAGTCGCAGGGTATTTCCCTACGAGCAGTACTTC.

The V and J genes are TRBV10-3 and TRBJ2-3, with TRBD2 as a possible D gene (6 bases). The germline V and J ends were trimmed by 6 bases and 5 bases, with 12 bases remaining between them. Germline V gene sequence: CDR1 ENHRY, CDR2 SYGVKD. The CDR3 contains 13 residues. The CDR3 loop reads CAIRTSSRDTQYF. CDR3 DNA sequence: TGTGCCATCAGGACTAGTTCTCGAGATACGCAGTATTTT.

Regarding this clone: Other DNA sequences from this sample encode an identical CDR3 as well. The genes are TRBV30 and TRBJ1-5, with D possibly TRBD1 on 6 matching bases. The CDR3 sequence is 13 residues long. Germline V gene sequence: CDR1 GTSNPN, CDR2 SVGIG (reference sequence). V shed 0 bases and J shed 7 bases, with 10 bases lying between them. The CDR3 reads CAWSVGGFQPQHF. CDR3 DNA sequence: TGTGCCTGGAGTGTAGGGGGGTTCCAGCCCCAGCATTTT.

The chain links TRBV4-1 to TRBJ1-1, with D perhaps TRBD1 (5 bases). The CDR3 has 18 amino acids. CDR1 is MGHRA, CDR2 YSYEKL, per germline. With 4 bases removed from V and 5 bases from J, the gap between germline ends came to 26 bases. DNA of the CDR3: TGCGCCAGCAGCCCGCGAGGGATCTCTGCGGAAGAGGGGACTGAAGCTTTCTTT. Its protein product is CASSPRGISAEEGTEAFF.

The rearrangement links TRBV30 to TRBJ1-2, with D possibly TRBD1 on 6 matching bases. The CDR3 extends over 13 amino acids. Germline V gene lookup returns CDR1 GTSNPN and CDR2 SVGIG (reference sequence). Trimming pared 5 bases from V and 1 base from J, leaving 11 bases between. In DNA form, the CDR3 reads TGTGCCTGGTCGGCAGGGGATAACTATGGCTACACCTTC. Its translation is CAWSAGDNYGYTF.

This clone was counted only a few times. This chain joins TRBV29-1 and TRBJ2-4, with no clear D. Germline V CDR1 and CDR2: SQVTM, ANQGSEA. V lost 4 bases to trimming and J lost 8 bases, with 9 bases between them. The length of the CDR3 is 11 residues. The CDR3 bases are TGCAGCGTTGGGCCTGGAGACATTCAGTACTTC. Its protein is CSVGPGDIQYF.

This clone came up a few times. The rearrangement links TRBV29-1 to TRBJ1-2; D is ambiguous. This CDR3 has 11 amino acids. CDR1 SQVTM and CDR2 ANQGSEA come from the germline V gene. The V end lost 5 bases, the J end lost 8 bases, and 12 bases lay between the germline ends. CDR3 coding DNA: TGCAGCGTTAAGACAAGCGGAGGCTACACCTTC. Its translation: CSVKTSGGYTF.

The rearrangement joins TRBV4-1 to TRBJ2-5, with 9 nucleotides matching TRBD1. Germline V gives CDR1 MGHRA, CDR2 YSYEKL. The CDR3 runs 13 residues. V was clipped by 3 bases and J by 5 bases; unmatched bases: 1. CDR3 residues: CASSQTGGETQYF. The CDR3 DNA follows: TGCGCCAGCAGCCAGACAGGGGGGGAGACCCAGTACTTC.

CDR3 loop: CASTVRENQPQHF. CDR3 nucleotide sequence: TGTGCCAGCACGGTCAGGGAAAATCAGCCCCAGCATTTT. The chain is built from TRBV2 and TRBJ1-5, with D perhaps matching TRBD1 (5 bases). Germline V lookup: CDR1 SNHLY, CDR2 FYNNEI. The length of the CDR3 is 13 residues. Trimming shortened V by 7 bases and J by 4 bases, and 11 bases separated the two germline ends.

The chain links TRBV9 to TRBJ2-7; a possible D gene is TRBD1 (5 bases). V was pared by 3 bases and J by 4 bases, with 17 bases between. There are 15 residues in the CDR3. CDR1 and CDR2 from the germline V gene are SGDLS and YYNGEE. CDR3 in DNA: TGTGCCAGCAGCGCTAAGCCAGGGTCAGTATACGAGCAGTACTTC. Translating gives CASSAKPGSVYEQYF. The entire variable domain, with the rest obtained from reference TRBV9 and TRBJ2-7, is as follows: DSGVTQTPKHLITATGQRVTLRCSPRSGDLSVYWYQQSLDQGLQFLIQYYNGEERAKGNILERFSAQQFPDLHSELNLSSLELGDSALYFCASSAKPGSVYEQYFGPGTRLTVT.

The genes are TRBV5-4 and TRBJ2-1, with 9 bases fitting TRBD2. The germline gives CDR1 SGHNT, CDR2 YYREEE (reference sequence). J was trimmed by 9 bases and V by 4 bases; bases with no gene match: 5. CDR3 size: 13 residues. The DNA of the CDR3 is TGTGCCAGCAGCACCGGGACTAGCTTTGAGCAGTTCTTC. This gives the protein CASSTGTSFEQFF.

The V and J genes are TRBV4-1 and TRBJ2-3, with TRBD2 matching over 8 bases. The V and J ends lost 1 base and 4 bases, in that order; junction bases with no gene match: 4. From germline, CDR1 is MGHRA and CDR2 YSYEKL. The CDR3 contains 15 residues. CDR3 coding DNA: TGCGCCAGCAGCCAAGTTAGCGGGGACGCAGATACGCAGTATTTT. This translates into CASSQVSGDADTQYF.

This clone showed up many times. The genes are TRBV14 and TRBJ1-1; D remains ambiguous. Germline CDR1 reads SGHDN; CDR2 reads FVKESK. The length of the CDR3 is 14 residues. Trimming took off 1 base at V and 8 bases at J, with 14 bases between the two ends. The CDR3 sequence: CASSQGGTIPEAFF. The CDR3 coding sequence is TGTGCCAGCAGCCAAGGAGGAACGATTCCAGAAGCTTTCTTT. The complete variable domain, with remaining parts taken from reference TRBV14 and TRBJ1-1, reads EAGVTQFPSHSVIEKGQTVTLRCDPISGHDNLYWYRRVMGKEIKFLLHFVKESKQDESGMPNNRFLAERTGGTYSTLKVQPAELEDSGVYFCASSQGGTIPEAFFGQGTRLTVV.

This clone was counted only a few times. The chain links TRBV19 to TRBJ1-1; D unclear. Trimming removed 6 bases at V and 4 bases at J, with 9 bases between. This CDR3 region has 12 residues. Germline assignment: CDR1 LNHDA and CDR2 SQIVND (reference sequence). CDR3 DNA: TGTGCCAGTAGGGATATAGGCACTGAAGCTTTCTTT. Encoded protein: CASRDIGTEAFF.

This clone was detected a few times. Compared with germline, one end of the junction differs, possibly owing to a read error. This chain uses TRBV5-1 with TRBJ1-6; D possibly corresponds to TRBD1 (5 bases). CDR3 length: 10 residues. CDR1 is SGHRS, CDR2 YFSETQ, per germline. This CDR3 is CASSLTEGNF. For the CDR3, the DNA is TGCGCCAGCAGCCTAACAGAGGGGAACTTT.

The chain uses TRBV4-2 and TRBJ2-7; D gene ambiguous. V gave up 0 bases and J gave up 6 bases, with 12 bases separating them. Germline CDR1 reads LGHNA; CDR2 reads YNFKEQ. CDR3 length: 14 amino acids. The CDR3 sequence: CASSQDGWALEQYF. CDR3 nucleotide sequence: TGTGCCAGCAGCCAAGATGGTTGGGCGCTCGAGCAGTACTTC.

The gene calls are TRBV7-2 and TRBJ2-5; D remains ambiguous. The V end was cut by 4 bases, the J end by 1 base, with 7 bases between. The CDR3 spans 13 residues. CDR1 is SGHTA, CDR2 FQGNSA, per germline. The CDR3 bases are TGTGCCAGCAGCTCCGGGCCCCAAGAGACCCAGTACTTC. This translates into CASSSGPQETQYF.

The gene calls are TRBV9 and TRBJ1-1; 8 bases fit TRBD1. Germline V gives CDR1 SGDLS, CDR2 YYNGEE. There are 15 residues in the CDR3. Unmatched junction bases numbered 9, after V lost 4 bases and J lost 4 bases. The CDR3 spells CASSPGDRRGTEAFF. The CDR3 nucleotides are TGTGCCAGCAGCCCCGGGGACAGGCGGGGCACTGAAGCTTTCTTT. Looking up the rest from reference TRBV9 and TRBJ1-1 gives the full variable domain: DSGVTQTPKHLITATGQRVTLRCSPRSGDLSVYWYQQSLDQGLQFLIQYYNGEERAKGNILERFSAQQFPDLHSELNLSSLELGDSALYFCASSPGDRRGTEAFFGQGTRLTVV.

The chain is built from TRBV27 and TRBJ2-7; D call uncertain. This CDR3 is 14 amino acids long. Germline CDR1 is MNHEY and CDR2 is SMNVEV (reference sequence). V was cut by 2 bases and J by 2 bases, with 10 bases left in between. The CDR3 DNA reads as TGTGCCAGCAGTTTAATGCCAGGCGCCTACGAGCAGTACTTC. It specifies CASSLMPGAYEQYF.